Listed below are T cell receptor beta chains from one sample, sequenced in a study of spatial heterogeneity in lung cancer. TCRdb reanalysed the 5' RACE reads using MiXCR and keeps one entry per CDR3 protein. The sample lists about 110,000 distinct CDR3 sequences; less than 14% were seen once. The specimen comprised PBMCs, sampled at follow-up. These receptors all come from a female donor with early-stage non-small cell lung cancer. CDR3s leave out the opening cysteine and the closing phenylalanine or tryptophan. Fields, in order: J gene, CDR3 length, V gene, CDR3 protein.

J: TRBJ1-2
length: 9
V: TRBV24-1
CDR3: ATSDFDGYT

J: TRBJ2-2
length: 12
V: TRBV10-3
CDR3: AISALENTGELF

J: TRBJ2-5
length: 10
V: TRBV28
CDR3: ASNRMGETQY

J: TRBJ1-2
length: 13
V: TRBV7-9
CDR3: ASSLVDPRSNGYT

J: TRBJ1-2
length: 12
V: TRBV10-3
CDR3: AISESIFSYGYT

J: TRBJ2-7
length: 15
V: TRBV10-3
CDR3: AISGPSGRPDSYEQY

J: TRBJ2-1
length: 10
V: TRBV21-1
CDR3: ASRTGYNEQF

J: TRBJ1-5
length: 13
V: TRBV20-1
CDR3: SARTQGTYNQPQH

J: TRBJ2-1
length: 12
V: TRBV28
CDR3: ASRPTSGGSVQF

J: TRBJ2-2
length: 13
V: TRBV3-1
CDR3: ASSQELAGPGELF

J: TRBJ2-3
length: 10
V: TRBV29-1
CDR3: SGASNTDTQY

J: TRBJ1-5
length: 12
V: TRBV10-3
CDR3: AISERTDNQPQH

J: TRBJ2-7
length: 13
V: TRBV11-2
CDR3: ASSLKLAGAYEQY

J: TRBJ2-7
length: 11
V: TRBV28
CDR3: ASRGQGVDEQY

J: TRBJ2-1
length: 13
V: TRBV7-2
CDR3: ASSLDGASYNEQF

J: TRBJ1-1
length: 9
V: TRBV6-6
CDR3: ASSTRDEAF

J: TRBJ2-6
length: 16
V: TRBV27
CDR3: ASSLARDSFSGANVLT

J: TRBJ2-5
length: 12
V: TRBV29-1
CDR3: SVESGLAGETQY

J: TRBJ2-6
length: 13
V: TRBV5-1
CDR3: ASSFADSGANVLT

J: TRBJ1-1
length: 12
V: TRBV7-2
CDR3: ASSPRALGTEAF